This T cell receptor (beta chain) was recovered during a study of brain T cells in children with intractable seizures. V was trimmed by 8 bases and J by 4 bases, leaving 17 bases between them. CDR1 and CDR2 from the germline V gene are SGHTA and FQGNSA. This CDR3 has 14 residues. Measured with immunoSEQ multiplex PCR; TCRdb has only the in-frame clones, and not every one. In the table there are 340,000 or so clones, 85% to 95% of which are singletons. The time point was: blood from clinic visit 5 months post-surgery; TSC patient then seizure free. Source: peripheral blood, taken roughly 5 months after surgery. The chain recombines TRBV7-2 with TRBJ2-5, with TRBD1 as a possible D gene (6 bases). This clonotype originated in a boy under two years old with tuberous sclerosis and intractable seizures. The CDR3 region has the DNA TGTGCCAGCCCTCCAGAGGGGGAGCGAGAGACCCAGTACTTC. Translating it yields CASPPEGERETQYF.